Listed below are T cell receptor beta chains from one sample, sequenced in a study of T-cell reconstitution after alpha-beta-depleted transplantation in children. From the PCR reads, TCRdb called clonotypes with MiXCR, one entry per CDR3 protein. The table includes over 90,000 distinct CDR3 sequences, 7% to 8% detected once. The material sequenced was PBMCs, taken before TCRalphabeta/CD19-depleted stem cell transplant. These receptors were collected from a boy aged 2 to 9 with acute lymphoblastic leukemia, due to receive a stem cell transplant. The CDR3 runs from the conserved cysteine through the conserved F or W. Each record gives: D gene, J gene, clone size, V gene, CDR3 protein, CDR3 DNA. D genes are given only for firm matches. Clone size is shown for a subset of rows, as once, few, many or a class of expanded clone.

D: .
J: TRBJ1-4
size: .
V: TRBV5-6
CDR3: CASSLQATNEKLFF
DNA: TGTGCCAGCAGCTTACAAGCAACTAATGAAAAACTGTTTTTT

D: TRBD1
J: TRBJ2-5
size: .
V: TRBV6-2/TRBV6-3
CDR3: CASSAGTEVQTQYF
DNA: TGTGCCAGCAGTGCCGGGACAGAGGTCCAGACCCAGTACTTC

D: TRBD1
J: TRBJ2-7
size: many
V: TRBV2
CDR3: CASSEGDRAGEQYF
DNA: TGTGCCAGCAGTGAAGGGGACAGGGCGGGAGAGCAGTACTTC

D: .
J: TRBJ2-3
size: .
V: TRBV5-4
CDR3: CASSPEWGSDTQYF
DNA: TGTGCCAGCAGCCCGGAGTGGGGGTCAGATACGCAGTATTTT

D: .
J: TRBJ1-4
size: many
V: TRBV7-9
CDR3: CASSLWTTANEKLFF
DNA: TGTGCCAGCAGCTTATGGACGACAGCGAATGAAAAACTGTTTTTT

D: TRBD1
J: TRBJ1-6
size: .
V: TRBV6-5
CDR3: CASSYAGGSSPLHF
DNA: TGTGCCAGCAGTTACGCAGGGGGAAGTTCACCCCTCCACTTT

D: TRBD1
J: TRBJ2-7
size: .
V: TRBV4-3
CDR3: CASSQDRAGGSYEQYF
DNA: TGCGCCAGCAGCCAAGATCGGGCAGGGGGCTCCTACGAGCAGTACTTC

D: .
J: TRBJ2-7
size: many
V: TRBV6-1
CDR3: CASSGQGGSYEQYF
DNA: TGTGCCAGCAGTGGGCAGGGTGGGTCCTACGAGCAGTACTTC

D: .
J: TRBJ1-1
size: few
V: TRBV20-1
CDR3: CSARRGRLSAMDTEAFF
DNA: TGCAGTGCTAGGCGGGGACGGCTAAGCGCGATGGACACTGAAGCTTTCTTT

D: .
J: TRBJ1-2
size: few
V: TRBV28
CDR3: CASYSGTTYGYTF
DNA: TGTGCCAGTTATTCGGGGACCACCTATGGCTACACCTTC

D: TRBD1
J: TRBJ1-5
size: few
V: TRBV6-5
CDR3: CATDQGQPYSNQPQHF
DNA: TGTGCCACCGACCAGGGACAGCCATATAGCAATCAGCCCCAGCATTTT

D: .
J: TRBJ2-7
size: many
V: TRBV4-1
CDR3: CASSQDGGRSYEQYF
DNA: TGCGCCAGCAGCCAAGATGGTGGCCGATCCTACGAGCAGTACTTC

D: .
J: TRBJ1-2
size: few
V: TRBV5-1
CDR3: CASSLESRGRGNYGYTF
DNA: TGCGCCAGCAGCTTGGAATCCAGGGGCCGGGGTAACTATGGCTACACCTTC

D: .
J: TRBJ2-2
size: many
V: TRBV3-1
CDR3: CASRDQGPGELFF
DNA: TGTGCCAGCAGGGACCAGGGCCCCGGGGAGCTGTTTTTT

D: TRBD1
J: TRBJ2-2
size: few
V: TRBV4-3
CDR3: CASSLILGQGGGELFF
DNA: TGCGCCAGCAGCCTCATATTGGGACAGGGGGGCGGGGAGCTGTTTTTT

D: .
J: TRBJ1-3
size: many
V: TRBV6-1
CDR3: CASSEAQGSNTIYF
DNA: TGTGCCAGCAGTGAAGCACAGGGCAGCAACACCATATATTTT

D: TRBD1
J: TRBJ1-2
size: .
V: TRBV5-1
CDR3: CASSSSYGQGKFFGYTF
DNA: TGCGCCAGCAGCTCCTCATATGGACAGGGAAAATTTTTTGGCTACACCTTC

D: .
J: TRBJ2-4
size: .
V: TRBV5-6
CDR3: CASSSRAGSIQYF
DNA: TGTGCCAGCAGCTCCCGGGCAGGGTCCATTCAGTACTTC

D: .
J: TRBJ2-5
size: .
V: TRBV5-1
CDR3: CASSMAGETQYF
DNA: TGCGCCAGCAGCATGGCGGGGGAGACCCAGTACTTC

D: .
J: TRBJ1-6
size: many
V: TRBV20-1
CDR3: CSAEPQSSYNSPLHF
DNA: TGCAGTGCTGAGCCTCAGAGCTCCTATAATTCACCCCTCCACTTT

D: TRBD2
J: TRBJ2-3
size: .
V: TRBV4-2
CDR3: CASSHTSGGWKDTQYF
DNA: TGTGCCAGCAGCCATACGTCGGGGGGGTGGAAAGATACGCAGTATTTT

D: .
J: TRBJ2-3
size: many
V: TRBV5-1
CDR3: CASSRWGDTDTQYF
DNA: TGCGCCAGCAGTCGGTGGGGGGACACAGATACGCAGTATTTT

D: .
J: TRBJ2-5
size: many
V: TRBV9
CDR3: CASSTRDGGETQYF
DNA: TGTGCCAGCAGCACCCGGGACGGCGGGGAGACCCAGTACTTC

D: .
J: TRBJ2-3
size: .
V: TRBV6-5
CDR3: CASSWDVQEADTQYF
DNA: TGTGCCAGCAGTTGGGACGTGCAAGAGGCAGATACGCAGTATTTT

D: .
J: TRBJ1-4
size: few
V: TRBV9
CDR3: CASSVAGRPPTNEKLFF
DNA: TGTGCCAGCAGCGTAGCAGGACGGCCACCAACTAATGAAAAACTGTTTTTT

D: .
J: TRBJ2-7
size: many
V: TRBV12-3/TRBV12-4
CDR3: CASSLRQTTGEQYF
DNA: TGTGCCAGCAGTTTAAGGCAGACCACCGGCGAGCAGTACTTC

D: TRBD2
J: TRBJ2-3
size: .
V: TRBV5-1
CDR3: CASGRLAGGTDTQYF
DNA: TGCGCCAGCGGAAGACTAGCGGGGGGCACAGATACGCAGTATTTT

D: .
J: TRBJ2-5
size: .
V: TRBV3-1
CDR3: CASCQEADVQETQYF
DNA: TGTGCCAGCTGCCAAGAGGCAGACGTCCAAGAGACCCAGTACTTC

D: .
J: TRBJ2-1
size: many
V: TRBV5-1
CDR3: CASSLAITYNEQFF
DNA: TGCGCCAGCAGCCTAGCAATTACCTACAATGAGCAGTTCTTC